This T cell receptor beta chain was sequenced in a study of T cell responses to AZD1222 COVID-19 vaccine. Overall study context: Second doses that came at about 4 or about 12 weeks were put together.

Study-level points and caveats: Females made up more of the donors, who were largely white British, and clonal diversity may have come out too low. With two AZD1222 doses given, Spike-specific TCR breadth and depth both rose.

CDR1 and CDR2 (germline): SQVTM, ANQGSEA. CDR3 length: 13 amino acids. V was clipped by 2 bases and J by 1 base, with 9 bases between them. Comments on this clone: Antigen specificity is unknown.

Produced via immunoSEQ multiplex PCR; TCRdb's table is partial and in-frame only. Here the sample spans 65,000 to 85,000 clones, 80% to 90% being singletons. Here the sequenced sample was peripheral blood, taken on day 0 of AZD1222 vaccination. This receptor was taken from an adult in good health. The chain couples TRBV29-1 to TRBJ2-7; D perhaps matches TRBD1 (5 bases). The CDR3 DNA is TGCAGCGTTGAATGGCAGGGATCCTACGAGCAGTACTTC. Its translation: CSVEWQGSYEQYF.